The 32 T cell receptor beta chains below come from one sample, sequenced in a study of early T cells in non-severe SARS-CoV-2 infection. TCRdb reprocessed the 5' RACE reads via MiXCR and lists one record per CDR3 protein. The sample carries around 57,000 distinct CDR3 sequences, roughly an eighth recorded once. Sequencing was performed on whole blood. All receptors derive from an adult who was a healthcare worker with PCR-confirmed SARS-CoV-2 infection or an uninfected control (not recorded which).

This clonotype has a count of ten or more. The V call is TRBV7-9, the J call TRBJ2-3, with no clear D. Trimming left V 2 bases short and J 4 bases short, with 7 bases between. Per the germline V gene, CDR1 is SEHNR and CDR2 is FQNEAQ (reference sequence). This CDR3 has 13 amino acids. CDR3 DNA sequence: TGTGCCAGCAGCTTAATCGGGTCAGATACGCAGTATTTT. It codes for CASSLIGSDTQYF.

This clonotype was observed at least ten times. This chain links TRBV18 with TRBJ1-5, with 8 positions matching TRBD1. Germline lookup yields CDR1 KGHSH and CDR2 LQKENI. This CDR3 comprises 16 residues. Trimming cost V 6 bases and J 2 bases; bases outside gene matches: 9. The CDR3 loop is CASSRTPGGGNQPQHF. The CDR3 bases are TGTGCCAGCTCGAGAACTCCAGGGGGCGGCAATCAGCCCCAGCATTTT. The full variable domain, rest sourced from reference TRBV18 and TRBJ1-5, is NAGVMQNPRHLVRRRGQEARLRCSPMKGHSHVYWYRQLPEEGLKFMVYLQKENIIDESGMPKERFSAEFPKEGPSILRIQQVVRGDSAAYFCASSRTPGGGNQPQHFGDGTRLSIL.

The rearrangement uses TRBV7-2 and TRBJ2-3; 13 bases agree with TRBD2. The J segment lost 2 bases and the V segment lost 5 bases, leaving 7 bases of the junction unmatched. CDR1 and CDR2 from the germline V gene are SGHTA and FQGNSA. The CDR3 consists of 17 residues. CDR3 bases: TGTGCCAGCAGCCTGGATGGACTAGCGGGGGACACAGATACGCAGTATTTT. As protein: CASSLDGLAGDTDTQYF.

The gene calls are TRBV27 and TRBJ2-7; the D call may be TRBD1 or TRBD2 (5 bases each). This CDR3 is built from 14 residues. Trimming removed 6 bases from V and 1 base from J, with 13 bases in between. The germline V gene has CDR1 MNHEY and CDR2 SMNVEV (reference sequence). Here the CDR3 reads CASSPAGTSYEQYF. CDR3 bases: TGTGCCAGCAGCCCGGCCGGGACGTCCTACGAGCAGTACTTC.

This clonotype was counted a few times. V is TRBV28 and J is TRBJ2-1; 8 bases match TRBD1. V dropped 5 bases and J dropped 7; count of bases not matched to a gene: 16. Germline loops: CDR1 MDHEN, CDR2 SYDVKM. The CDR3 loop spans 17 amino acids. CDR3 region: CASSPPWGRGQGNEQFF. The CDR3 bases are TGTGCCAGCAGTCCCCCATGGGGCAGGGGGCAAGGGAATGAGCAGTTCTTC.

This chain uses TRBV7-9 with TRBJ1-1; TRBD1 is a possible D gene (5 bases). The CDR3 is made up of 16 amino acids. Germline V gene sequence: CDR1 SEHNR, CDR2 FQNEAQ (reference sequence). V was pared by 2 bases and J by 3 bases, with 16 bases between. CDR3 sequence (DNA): TGTGCCAGCAGCTTAACGAAGCCGGGGGTGGACACTGAAGCTTTCTTT. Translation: CASSLTKPGVDTEAFF.

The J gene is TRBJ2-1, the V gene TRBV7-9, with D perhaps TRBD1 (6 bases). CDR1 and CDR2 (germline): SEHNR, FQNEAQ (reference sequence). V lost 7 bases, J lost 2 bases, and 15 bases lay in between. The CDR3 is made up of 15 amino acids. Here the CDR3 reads CASNPTGRPYNEQFF. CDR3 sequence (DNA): TGTGCCAGCAACCCGACAGGTCGTCCCTACAATGAGCAGTTCTTC.

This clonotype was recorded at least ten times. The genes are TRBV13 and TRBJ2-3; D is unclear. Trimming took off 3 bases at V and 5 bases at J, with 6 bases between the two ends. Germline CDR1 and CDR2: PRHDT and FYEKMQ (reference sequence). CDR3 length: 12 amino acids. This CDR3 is CASSFGGDTQYF. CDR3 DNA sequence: TGTGCCAGCAGCTTCGGCGGAGATACGCAGTATTTT.

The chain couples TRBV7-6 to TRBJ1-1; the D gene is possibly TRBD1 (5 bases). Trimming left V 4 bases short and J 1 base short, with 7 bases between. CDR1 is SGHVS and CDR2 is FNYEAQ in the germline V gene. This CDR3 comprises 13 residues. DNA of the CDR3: TGTGCCAGCAGCTCAGGACAGAACACTGAAGCTTTCTTT. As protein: CASSSGQNTEAFF.

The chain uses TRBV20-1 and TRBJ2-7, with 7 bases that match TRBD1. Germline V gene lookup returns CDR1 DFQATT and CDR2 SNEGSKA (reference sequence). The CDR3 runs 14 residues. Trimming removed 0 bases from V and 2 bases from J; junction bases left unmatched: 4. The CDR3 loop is CSAREDREPYEQYF. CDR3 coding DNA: TGCAGTGCTAGAGAAGACAGGGAACCCTACGAGCAGTACTTC.

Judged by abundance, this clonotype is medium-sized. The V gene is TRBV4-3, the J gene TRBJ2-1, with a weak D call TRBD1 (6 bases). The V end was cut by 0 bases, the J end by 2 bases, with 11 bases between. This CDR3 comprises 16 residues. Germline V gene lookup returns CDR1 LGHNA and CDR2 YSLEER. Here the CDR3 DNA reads TGCGCCAGCAGCCAAGAGGGACAAAATCCCTACAATGAGCAGTTCTTC. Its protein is CASSQEGQNPYNEQFF.

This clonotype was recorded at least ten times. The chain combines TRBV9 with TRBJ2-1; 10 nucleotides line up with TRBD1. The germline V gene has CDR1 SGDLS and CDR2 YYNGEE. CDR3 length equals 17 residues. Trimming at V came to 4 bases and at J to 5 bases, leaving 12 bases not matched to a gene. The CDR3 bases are TGTGCCAGCAGCCCAACCCCGGGACAGGGGTCTAACAATGAGCAGTTCTTC. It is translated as CASSPTPGQGSNNEQFF.

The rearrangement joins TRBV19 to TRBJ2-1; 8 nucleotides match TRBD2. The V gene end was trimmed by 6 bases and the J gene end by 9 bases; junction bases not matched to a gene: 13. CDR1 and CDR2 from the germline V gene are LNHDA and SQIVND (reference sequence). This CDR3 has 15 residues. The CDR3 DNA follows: TGTGCCAGTAGATCAGGGGCTAGCGGGTTTACTGAGCAGTTCTTC. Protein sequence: CASRSGASGFTEQFF.

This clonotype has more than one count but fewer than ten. The CDR3 bases are TGTGCCAGCAGCTTACGGACAGGGGGAAACACCATATATTTT. It encodes CASSLRTGGNTIYF. This chain links TRBV7-2 with TRBJ1-3; 8 bases map to TRBD1. The germline CDR1 and CDR2 sequences are SGHTA and FQGNSA. The CDR3 is 14 residues long. Trimming took 2 bases from V and 4 from J; bases not matched to a gene: 1. Supplemented by reference TRBV7-2 and TRBJ1-3, the full variable domain reads GAGVSQSPSNKVTEKGKDVELRCDPISGHTALYWYRQSLGQGLEFLIYFQGNSAPDKSGLPSDRFSAERTGGSVSTLTIQRTQQEDSAVYLCASSLRTGGNTIYFGEGSWLTVV.

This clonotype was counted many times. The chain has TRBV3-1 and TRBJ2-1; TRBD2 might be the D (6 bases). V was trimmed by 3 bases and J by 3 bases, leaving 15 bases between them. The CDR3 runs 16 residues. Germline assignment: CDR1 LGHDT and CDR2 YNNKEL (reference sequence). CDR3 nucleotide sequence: TGTGCCAGCAGCCAGTATAGCGGAACAAACTACAATGAGCAGTTCTTC. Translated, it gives CASSQYSGTNYNEQFF.

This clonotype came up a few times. DNA for the CDR3: TGTGCCAGCAGCTCATGGACAGGCTCTGAAGCTTTCTTT. Protein: CASSSWTGSEAFF. This chain links TRBV5-4 with TRBJ1-1; 7 nucleotides align to TRBD1. This CDR3 has 13 amino acids. Germline V CDR1 and CDR2: SGHNT, YYREEE (reference sequence). V gave up 3 bases and J gave up 6 bases; unmatched junction bases: 5.

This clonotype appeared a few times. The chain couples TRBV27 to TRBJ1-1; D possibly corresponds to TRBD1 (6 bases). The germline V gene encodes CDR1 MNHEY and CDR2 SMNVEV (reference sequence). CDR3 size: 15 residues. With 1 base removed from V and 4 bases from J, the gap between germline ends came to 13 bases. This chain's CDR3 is CASSLYAGVATEAFF. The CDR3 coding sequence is TGTGCCAGCAGTTTATATGCAGGGGTGGCCACTGAAGCTTTCTTT.

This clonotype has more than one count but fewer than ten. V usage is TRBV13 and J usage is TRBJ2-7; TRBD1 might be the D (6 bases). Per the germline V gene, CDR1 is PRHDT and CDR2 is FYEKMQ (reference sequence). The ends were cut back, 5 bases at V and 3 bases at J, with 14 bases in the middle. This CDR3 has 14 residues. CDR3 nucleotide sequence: TGTGCCAGCAGCAGGGGACACGTGGGCTACGAGCAGTACTTC. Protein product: CASSRGHVGYEQYF.

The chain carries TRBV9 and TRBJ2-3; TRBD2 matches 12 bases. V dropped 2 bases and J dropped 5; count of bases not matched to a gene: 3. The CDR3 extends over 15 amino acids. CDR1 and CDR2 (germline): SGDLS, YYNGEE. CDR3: CASSVLAGGVDTQYF. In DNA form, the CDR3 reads TGTGCCAGCAGCGTTCTAGCGGGGGGGGTAGATACGCAGTATTTT.

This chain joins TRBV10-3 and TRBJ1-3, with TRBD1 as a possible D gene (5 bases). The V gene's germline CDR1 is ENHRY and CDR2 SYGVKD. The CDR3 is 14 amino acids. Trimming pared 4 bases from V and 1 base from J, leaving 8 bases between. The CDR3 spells CAISVAGSGNTIYF. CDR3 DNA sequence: TGTGCCATCAGTGTGGCAGGGTCTGGAAACACCATATATTTT.

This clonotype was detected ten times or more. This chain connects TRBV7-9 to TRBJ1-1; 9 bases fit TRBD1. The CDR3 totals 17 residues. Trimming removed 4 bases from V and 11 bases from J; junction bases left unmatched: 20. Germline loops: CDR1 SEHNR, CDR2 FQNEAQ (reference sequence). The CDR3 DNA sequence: TGTGCCAGCAGCTCTATATCCGGGACAGGGAGTATTTCGTCGGCTTTCTTT. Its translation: CASSSISGTGSISSAFF. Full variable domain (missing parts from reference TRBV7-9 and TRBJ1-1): DTGVSQNPRHKITKRGQNVTFRCDPISEHNRLYWYRQTLGQGPEFLTYFQNEAQLEKSRLLSDRFSAERPKGSFSTLEIQRTEQGDSAMYLCASSSISGTGSISSAFFGQGTRLTVV.

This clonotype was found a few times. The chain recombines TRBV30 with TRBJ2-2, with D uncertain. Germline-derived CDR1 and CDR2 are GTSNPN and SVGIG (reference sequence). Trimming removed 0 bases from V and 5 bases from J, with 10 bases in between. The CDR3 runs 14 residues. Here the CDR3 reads CAWSVPGRTGELFF. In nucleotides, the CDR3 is TGTGCCTGGAGTGTCCCCGGCAGGACCGGGGAGCTGTTTTTT.

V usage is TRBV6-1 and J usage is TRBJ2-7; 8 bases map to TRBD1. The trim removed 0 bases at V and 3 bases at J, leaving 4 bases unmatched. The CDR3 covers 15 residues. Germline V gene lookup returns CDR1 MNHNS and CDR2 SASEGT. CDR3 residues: CASSEASTGGYEQYF. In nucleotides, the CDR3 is TGTGCCAGCAGTGAAGCGTCAACAGGGGGCTACGAGCAGTACTTC.

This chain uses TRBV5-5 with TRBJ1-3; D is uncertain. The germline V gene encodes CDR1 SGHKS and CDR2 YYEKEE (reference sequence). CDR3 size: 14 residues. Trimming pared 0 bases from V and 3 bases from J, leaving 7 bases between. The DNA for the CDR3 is TGTGCCAGCAGCTTGGGCGGGCTTGGAAACACCATATATTTT. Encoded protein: CASSLGGLGNTIYF.

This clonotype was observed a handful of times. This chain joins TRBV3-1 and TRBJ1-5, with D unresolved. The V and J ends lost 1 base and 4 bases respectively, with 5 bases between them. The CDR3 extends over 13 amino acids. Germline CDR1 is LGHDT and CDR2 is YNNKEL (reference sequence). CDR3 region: CASSQGTNQPQHF. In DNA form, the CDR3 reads TGTGCCAGCAGCCAAGGAACTAATCAGCCCCAGCATTTT.

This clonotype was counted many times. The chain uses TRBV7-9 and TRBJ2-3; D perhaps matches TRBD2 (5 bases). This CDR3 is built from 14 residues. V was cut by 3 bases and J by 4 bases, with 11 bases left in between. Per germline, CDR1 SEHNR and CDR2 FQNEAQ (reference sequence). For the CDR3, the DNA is TGTGCCAGCAGCTTTCGGGGTTCGTCAGATACGCAGTATTTT. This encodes CASSFRGSSDTQYF.

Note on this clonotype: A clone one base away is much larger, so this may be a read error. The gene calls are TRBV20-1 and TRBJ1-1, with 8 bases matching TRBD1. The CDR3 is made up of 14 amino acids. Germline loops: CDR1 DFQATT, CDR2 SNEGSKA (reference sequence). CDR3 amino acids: CSARRGQGNTEVFF. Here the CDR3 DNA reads TGCAGTGCTAGGCGTGGACAGGGAAACACTGAAGTTTTCTTT.

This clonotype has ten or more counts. CDR3 bases: TGTGCCAGCTCGGCCGGGACAGGGGACGAGCAGTACTTC. Translating gives CASSAGTGDEQYF. V usage is TRBV18 and J usage is TRBJ2-7; 10 bases are a match to TRBD1. V dropped 6 bases and J dropped 5; count of bases not matched to a gene: 4. Germline CDR1 reads KGHSH; CDR2 reads LQKENI. The CDR3 is 13 residues long.

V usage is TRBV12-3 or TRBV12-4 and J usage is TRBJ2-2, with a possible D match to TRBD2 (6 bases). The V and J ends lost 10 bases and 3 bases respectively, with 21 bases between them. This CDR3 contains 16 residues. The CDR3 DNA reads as TGTGCCACCAAAAGGCTCGGAGGGGATTACACCGGGGAGCTGTTTTTT. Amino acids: CATKRLGGDYTGELFF.

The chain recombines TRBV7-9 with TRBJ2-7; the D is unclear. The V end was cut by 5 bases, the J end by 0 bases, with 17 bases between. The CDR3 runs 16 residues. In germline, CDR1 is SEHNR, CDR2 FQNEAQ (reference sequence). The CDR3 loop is CASSSIYTEFSYEQYF. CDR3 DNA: TGTGCCAGCAGCAGTATATACACCGAATTCTCCTACGAGCAGTACTTC.

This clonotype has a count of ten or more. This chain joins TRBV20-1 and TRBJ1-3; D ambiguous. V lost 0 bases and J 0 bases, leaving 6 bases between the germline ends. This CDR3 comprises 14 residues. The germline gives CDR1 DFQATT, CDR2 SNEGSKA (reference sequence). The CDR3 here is CSARDRVSGNTIYF. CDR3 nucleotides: TGCAGTGCTAGAGATCGGGTCTCTGGAAACACCATATATTTT.

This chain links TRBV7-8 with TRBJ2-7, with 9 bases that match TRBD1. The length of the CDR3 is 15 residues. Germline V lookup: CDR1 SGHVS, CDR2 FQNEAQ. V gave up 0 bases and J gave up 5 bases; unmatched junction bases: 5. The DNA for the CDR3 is TGTGCCAGCAGCTTAGCCGGGACAGGGACGGACGAGCAGTACTTC. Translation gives CASSLAGTGTDEQYF.